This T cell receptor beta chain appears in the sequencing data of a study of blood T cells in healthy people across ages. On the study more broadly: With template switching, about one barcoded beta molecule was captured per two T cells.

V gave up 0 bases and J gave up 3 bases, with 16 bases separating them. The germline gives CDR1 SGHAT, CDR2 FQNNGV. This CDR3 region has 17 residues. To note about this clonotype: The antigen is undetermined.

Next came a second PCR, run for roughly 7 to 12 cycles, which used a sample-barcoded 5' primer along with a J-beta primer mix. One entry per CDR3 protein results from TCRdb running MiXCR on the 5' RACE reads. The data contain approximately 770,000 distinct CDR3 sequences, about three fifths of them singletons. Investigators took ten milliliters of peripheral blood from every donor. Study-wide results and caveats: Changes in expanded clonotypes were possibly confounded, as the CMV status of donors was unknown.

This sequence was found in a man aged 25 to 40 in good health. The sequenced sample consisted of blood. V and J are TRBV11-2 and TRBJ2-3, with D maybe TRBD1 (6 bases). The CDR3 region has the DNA TGTGCCAGCAGCTTAGACCCCGGGACAAGGTGGACAGATACGCAGTATTTT. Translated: CASSLDPGTRWTDTQYF.